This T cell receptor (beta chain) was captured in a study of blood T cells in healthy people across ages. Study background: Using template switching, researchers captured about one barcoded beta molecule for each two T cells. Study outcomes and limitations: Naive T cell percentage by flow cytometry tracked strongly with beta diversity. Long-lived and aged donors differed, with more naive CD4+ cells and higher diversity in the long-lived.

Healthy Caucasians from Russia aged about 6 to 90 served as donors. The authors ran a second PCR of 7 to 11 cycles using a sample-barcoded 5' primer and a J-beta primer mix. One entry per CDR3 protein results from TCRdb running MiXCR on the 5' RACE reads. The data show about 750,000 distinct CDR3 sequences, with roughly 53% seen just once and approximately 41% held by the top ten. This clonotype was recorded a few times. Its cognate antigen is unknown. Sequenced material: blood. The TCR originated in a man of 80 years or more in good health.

The DNA of the CDR3 is TGCGCCAGCAGCTTGGATCAGAGGGGCTACACCTTC. The encoded protein is CASSLDQRGYTF. The chain combines TRBV5-1 with TRBJ1-2; D unresolved. V lost 0 bases and J lost 8, with 8 bases in between. The CDR3 is made up of 12 amino acids. Per germline, CDR1 SGHRS and CDR2 YFSETQ.